These T cell receptor beta chains were read from a single sample in a study of shared clonotypes between healthy human individuals. The data were produced by immunoSEQ multiplex PCR, yet TCRdb's version contains in-frame clones alone and is incomplete. This table holds about 2 million clones, roughly 94% found once. The sequencing sample was made of naive CD4+ T cells sorted from blood. These receptor sequences come from a man aged 18 to 29 in good health. Each CDR3 is given with its conserved first and last residue. D genes are given only for firm matches. The size field is filled for only some rows; it gives once, few, many or a size class.

CDR3,DNA,V,size,D,J
CASSEFRGGPQETQYF,TGTGCCAGCAGTGAATTCCGGGGGGGACCCCAAGAGACCCAGTACTTC,TRBV25-1,.,TRBD2,TRBJ2-5
CASSLGQGAANYGYTF,TGTGCCAGCAGTTTGGGACAGGGCGCGGCTAACTATGGCTACACCTTC,TRBV6-5,.,TRBD1,TRBJ1-2
CASSQEGNGNTIYF,TGCGCCAGCAGCCAGGAAGGGAACGGAAACACCATATATTTT,TRBV5-1,.,.,TRBJ1-3
CASSIGTGLYEQYF,TGCGCCAGCAGCATAGGGACAGGGCTCTACGAGCAGTACTTC,TRBV5-1,.,TRBD1,TRBJ2-7
CASSQGLSVYEQYF,TGCGCCAGCAGCCAAGGGTTGTCCGTCTACGAGCAGTACTTC,TRBV4-3,.,.,TRBJ2-7
CATTRAFTDTQYF,TGTGCCACCACCCGGGCGTTCACAGATACGCAGTATTTT,TRBV6-1,.,.,TRBJ2-3
CASSEAGGIYEQYF,TGTGCCAGCAGTGAAGCAGGGGGGATCTACGAGCAGTACTTC,TRBV25-1,.,.,TRBJ2-7
CASTDSDVNYGYTF,TGTGCCAGCACTGACTCGGACGTCAACTATGGCTACACCTTC,TRBV6-6,once,.,TRBJ1-2
CASSEQGSSYNEQFF,TGTGCCAGCAGTGAACAGGGTAGCTCCTACAATGAGCAGTTCTTC,TRBV2,.,.,TRBJ2-1
CASSLVAGEFYEQYF,TGTGCCAGCAGCTTAGTGGCGGGAGAGTTCTACGAGCAGTACTTC,TRBV7-2,.,TRBD2,TRBJ2-7
CASSLGTGYEQYF,TGTGCCAGCAGCCTGGGAACAGGCTACGAGCAGTACTTC,TRBV7-2,.,.,TRBJ2-7
CAWTSRRGSTNYGYTF,TGTGCCTGGACTAGCCGTCGGGGGAGCACTAACTATGGCTACACCTTC,TRBV30,.,.,TRBJ1-2
CSVLGQNSYEQYF,TGCAGCGTTCTAGGGCAGAACTCCTACGAGCAGTACTTC,TRBV29-1,.,.,TRBJ2-7
CAIRAGTGGETQYF,TGTGCCATCAGGGCGGGAACCGGAGGGGAGACCCAGTACTTC,TRBV10-3,.,.,TRBJ2-5
CSATTLDTQYF,TGCAGTGCTACTACTTTAGATACGCAGTATTTT,TRBV20-1,.,.,TRBJ2-3
CASQRGRVAYEQYF,TGTGCCAGCCAAAGGGGGAGGGTTGCCTACGAGCAGTACTTC,TRBV6-5,.,.,TRBJ2-7
CAISESTDTQYF,TGTGCCATCAGTGAGTCCACAGATACGCAGTATTTT,TRBV10-3,few,.,TRBJ2-3
CASSFGPKENGNTIYF,TGTGCCAGCAGCTTTGGACCGAAAGAGAACGGAAACACCATATATTTT,TRBV7-9,.,.,TRBJ1-3
CASSRTGNIGTEAFF,TGCGCCAGCAGCCGGACAGGGAATATAGGCACTGAAGCTTTCTTT,TRBV5-1,.,TRBD1,TRBJ1-1
CASSSPLGYEQYF,TGTGCCAGCAGCTCCCCCCTCGGCTACGAGCAGTACTTC,TRBV7-2,.,.,TRBJ2-7
CASSATPGLTNEKLFF,TGCGCCAGCAGCGCAACCCCGGGACTGACTAATGAAAAACTGTTTTTT,TRBV5-1,.,.,TRBJ1-4
CASSVAGGRSYNEQFF,TGTGCCAGCAGTGTAGCGGGAGGGCGCTCCTACAATGAGCAGTTCTTC,TRBV6-1,.,TRBD2,TRBJ2-1
CASSTGLAGENTDTQYF,TGTGCCAGCAGCACGGGACTAGCGGGGGAAAACACAGATACGCAGTATTTT,TRBV5-4,.,TRBD2,TRBJ2-3
CASSPPYRPVGYTF,TGTGCCAGCTCACCACCGTACAGGCCGGTTGGCTACACCTTC,TRBV18,.,.,TRBJ1-2
CASSPSSVLPGAYEQYF,TGTGCCAGCAGCCCATCGTCAGTCCTTCCCGGGGCCTACGAGCAGTACTTC,TRBV7-9,.,.,TRBJ2-7
CASSPLAGTPLHF,TGTGCCAGCAGTCCCCTGGCGGGGACACCCCTCCACTTT,TRBV27,.,.,TRBJ1-6
CASTRGGRSYEQYF,TGTGCCAGCACCAGGGGTGGGAGGAGCTACGAGCAGTACTTC,TRBV5-6,.,.,TRBJ2-7
CASSEGTVQETQYF,TGTGCCAGCAGTGAAGGGACAGTTCAAGAGACCCAGTACTTC,TRBV6-1,once,.,TRBJ2-5
CASSSQGVSMNTEAFF,TGCGCCAGCAGCTCGCAGGGGGTCTCCATGAACACTGAAGCTTTCTTT,TRBV5-1,.,TRBD1,TRBJ1-1
CASSLASGTANSPLHF,TGTGCCAGCAGCTTGGCGTCGGGGACAGCTAATTCACCCCTCCACTTT,TRBV5-4,.,TRBD1,TRBJ1-6
CASSQEGGADTQYF,TGCGCCAGCAGCCAAGAGGGCGGGGCAGATACGCAGTATTTT,TRBV4-3,.,.,TRBJ2-3
CASSPPRGSGDQETQYF,TGTGCCAGCTCACCTCCACGGGGTAGCGGGGACCAAGAGACCCAGTACTTC,TRBV18,.,TRBD2,TRBJ2-5
CASSEQGSDTQYF,TGCGCCAGCAGCGAACAGGGGTCAGATACGCAGTATTTT,TRBV5-1,.,TRBD1,TRBJ2-3
CASSPRRAGEPQHF,TGTGCCAGCTCACCAAGACGGGCTGGGGAGCCCCAGCATTTT,TRBV18,.,.,TRBJ1-5
CAISESLVAGVTDTQYF,TGTGCCATCAGTGAGTCGTTGGTAGCGGGGGTCACAGATACGCAGTATTTT,TRBV10-3,.,TRBD2,TRBJ2-3
CASSLKRGTEAFF,TGTGCCAGCTCCTTAAAGCGGGGGACTGAAGCTTTCTTT,TRBV18,.,.,TRBJ1-1
CASVGNTEAFF,TGTGCCAGCGTAGGGAACACTGAAGCTTTCTTT,TRBV6-5,.,.,TRBJ1-1
CASSLSAPNTF,TGTGCCAGCAGCTTATCGGCTCCAAACACCTTC,TRBV7-9,once,.,TRBJ1-2
CSVVSLAGKNNEQFF,TGCAGCGTTGTCTCTCTAGCGGGGAAAAACAATGAGCAGTTCTTC,TRBV29-1,.,TRBD2,TRBJ2-1
CASSLIKEQYF,TGTGCCAGCAGCTTAATTAAAGAGCAGTACTTC,TRBV11-3,.,.,TRBJ2-7
CASSLAAGRPGNTIYF,TGTGCCAGCAGCTTGGCCGCAGGGAGGCCTGGAAACACCATATATTTT,TRBV5-6,.,.,TRBJ1-3
CASSPQTRTEAFF,TGTGCCAGCTCCCCCCAGACGCGCACTGAAGCTTTCTTT,TRBV18,.,.,TRBJ1-1
CASSPPGRATGELFF,TGTGCCAGCAGCCCCCCTGGCCGGGCCACCGGGGAGCTGTTTTTT,TRBV14,.,.,TRBJ2-2
CASKQPSTDTQYF,TGTGCCAGCAAGCAACCTAGCACAGATACGCAGTATTTT,TRBV2,once,.,TRBJ2-3
CASSSTGNNSPLHF,TGTGCCAGCAGCTCGACAGGGAATAATTCACCCCTCCACTTT,TRBV6-6,.,TRBD1,TRBJ1-6
CASSLGFGQARGYTF,TGTGCCAGCAGCTTAGGGTTTGGCCAGGCACGCGGCTACACCTTC,TRBV11-2,many,.,TRBJ1-2
CAIRGARELPYEQYF,TGTGCCATCCGGGGGGCGCGGGAGTTACCCTACGAGCAGTACTTC,TRBV10-3,.,.,TRBJ2-7
CASSLLGRGGYNEQFF,TGTGCCAGCAGCTTATTGGGCAGGGGAGGGTACAATGAGCAGTTCTTC,TRBV7-9,.,.,TRBJ2-1
CAIRRQPGEKLFF,TGTGCCATCAGGAGACAGCCCGGTGAAAAACTGTTTTTT,TRBV10-3,.,.,TRBJ1-4
CASSERLAGEPQETQYF,TGCGCCAGCAGTGAAAGACTAGCGGGGGAACCACAAGAGACCCAGTACTTC,TRBV10-2,.,TRBD2,TRBJ2-5
CASSLRDRGLQPQHF,TGTGCCAGCAGTTTAAGGGACAGGGGGCTTCAGCCCCAGCATTTT,TRBV28,.,TRBD1,TRBJ1-5
CASSFLKRGMNTEAFF,TGTGCCAGCAGTTTTCTTAAGCGGGGCATGAACACTGAAGCTTTCTTT,TRBV28,.,.,TRBJ1-1
CASSLAGAGRSSPLHF,TGCGCCAGCAGCTTGGCCGGGGCAGGGAGATCATCACCCCTCCACTTT,TRBV5-1,.,.,TRBJ1-6
CASSPPGTQSPEAFF,TGTGCCAGCAGCCCACCCGGGACTCAGAGCCCTGAAGCTTTCTTT,TRBV5-4,.,.,TRBJ1-1
CAWSRGLTRGNSPLHF,TGTGCCTGGAGTAGGGGCCTGACTCGGGGTAATTCACCCCTCCACTTT,TRBV30,.,.,TRBJ1-6
CASSLDSNQPQHF,TGTGCCAGCAGCCTAGACAGCAATCAGCCCCAGCATTTT,TRBV7-6,.,.,TRBJ1-5
CASSQDWEGLGYGYTF,TGCGCCAGCAGCCAAGATTGGGAGGGGCTGGGGTATGGCTACACCTTC,TRBV4-3,.,.,TRBJ1-2